This entry concerns a single T cell receptor beta chain. Its cognate antigen is unknown. Specified treatment: oral pan-JAK inhibitor, 5-10 mg twice daily. Sampling of alopecia areata patients yielded lesional scalp punch biopsies as well as peripheral blood. Starting from PBMCs, sorting isolated CD4+ and CD8+ T cells. These data originate in a study of CD8+ T cells in alopecia areata. Study overall: The investigators scored severity in treated patients by the percentage of affected scalp area. Study outcomes and limitations: Possibly because of HLA-related factors, TCR sharing was less clear across patients than in mice.

In germline, CDR1 is SQVTM, CDR2 ANQGSEA. The CDR3 extends over 13 amino acids. Trimming took 6 bases from V and 4 from J, leaving 16 bases between them. Isolated RNA was reverse transcribed into cDNA used as the sequencing template. Assay used: immunoSEQ multiplex PCR; TCRdb lists only in-frame clones, some missing. This table holds a few hundred thousand clones, less than 45% found once. V usage is TRBV29-1 and J usage is TRBJ2-7; tentatively, D is TRBD2 (5 bases). Sequencing used CD4+ T cells sorted from blood, obtained at approximately week 30, from a patient treated with tofacitinib. This receptor was identified in a human donor with alopecia areata. The CDR3 DNA is TGCAGCGTCTCCCGGGATCTCCATTACGAGCAGTACTTC. Its protein is CSVSRDLHYEQYF.